This TCR beta chain was captured by sequencing in a study of blood T cell repertoires in COVID-19. Sequencing was performed with immunoSEQ multiplex PCR; in TCRdb, only in-frame clones are kept and a portion is missing. The sample lists 310,000 or so clones; around 83% were seen once. Germline V gene sequence: CDR1 KGHSH, CDR2 LQKENI. V was cut by 5 bases and J by 3 bases, with 13 bases left in between. The CDR3 loop spans 15 amino acids. The source material was peripheral blood. This TCR was sampled from a woman between 45 and 60 years old with acute or convalescent COVID-19. The V gene is TRBV18, the J gene TRBJ1-4; D might be TRBD1 (6 bases). The CDR3 sequence is CASSWGGQSNEKLFF. Written as DNA, the CDR3 is TGTGCCAGCTCATGGGGCGGACAGTCTAATGAAAAACTGTTTTTT.